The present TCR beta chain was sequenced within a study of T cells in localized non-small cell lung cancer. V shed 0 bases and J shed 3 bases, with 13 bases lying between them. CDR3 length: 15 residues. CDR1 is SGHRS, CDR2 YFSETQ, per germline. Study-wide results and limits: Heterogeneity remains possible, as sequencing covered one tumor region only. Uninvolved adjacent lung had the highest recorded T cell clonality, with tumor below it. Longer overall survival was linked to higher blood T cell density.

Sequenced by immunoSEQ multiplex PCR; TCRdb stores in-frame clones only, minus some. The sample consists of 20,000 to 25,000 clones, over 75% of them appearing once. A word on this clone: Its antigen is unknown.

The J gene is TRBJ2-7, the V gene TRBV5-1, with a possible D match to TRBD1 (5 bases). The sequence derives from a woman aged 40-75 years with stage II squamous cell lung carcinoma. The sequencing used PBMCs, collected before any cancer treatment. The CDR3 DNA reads TGCGCCAGCAGCTTGGCCATGTCAGGGTACTACGAGCAGTACTTC. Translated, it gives CASSLAMSGYYEQYF.